The source of this TCR beta chain is a study of beta chain features in type 1 diabetes. Background on the study: There was similarity between patients and healthy donors in age, gender and cell yields.

The V and J ends lost 3 bases and 4 bases respectively, with 13 bases between them. CDR3 length equals 14 residues. Germline V gene sequence: CDR1 KGHSH, CDR2 LQKENI. About this clone itself: What it recognizes is unknown.

As every portion of the isolated RNA was reverse transcribed, the sequencing read expressed TCRB transcripts. Sequencing used immunoSEQ multiplex PCR; TCRdb keeps in-frame clones, though not all of them. The data contain some 370,000 clones, over 9% of them seen just once; the ten biggest clones take up approximately 0.6%. Study outcomes and limitations: All four CD4+ subsets from Type 1 diabetes patients carried moderately but significantly shorter TCRB CDR3s.

Sequenced input: central memory CD4+ T cells from blood. This clonotype originated in a man under 40 with type 1 diabetes. The V call is TRBV18, the J call TRBJ2-7; perhaps TRBD1 as D (6 bases). The CDR3 loop reads CASSPSRDIYEQYF. In DNA form, the CDR3 reads TGTGCCAGCTCACCGTCCCGGGACATTTACGAGCAGTACTTC.